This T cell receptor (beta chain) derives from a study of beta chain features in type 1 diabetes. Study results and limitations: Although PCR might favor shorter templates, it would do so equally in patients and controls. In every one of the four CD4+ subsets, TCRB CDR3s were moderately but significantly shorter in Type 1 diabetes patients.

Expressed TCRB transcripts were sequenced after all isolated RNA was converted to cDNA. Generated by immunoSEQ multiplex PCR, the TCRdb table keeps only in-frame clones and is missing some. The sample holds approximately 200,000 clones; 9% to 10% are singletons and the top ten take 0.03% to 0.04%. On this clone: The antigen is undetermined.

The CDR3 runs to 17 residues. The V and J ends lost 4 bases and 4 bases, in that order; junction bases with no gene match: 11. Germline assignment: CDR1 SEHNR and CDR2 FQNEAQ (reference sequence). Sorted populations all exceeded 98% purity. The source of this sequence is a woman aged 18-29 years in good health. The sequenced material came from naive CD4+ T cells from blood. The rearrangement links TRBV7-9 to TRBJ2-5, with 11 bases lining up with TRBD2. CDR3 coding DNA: TGTGCCAGCAGCTCCCACACGGACGGACTAGCGGGAGAGACCCAGTACTTC. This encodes CASSSHTDGLAGETQYF.